The 10 T cell receptor beta chains below all came from one sample that was sequenced in a study of blood T cell repertoires in COVID-19. Generated by immunoSEQ multiplex PCR, the TCRdb table keeps only in-frame clones and is missing some. The sample lists approximately 250,000 clones, around 89% occurring once. Input material: PBMCs or T cells enriched from blood (not recorded which). These receptors came from a woman in her sixties or seventies in a cohort exposed to, infected with or recovered from COVID-19 (not recorded which).

J is TRBJ1-1 and V is TRBV5-1; 9 nucleotides agree with TRBD1. Trimming took 4 bases from V and 5 from J; bases not matched to a gene: 6. The CDR3 length is 14 residues. The germline V gene has CDR1 SGHRS and CDR2 YFSETQ. CDR3 in amino acids: CASSRGTGRTEAFF. The DNA for the CDR3 is TGCGCCAGCAGCCGCGGGACAGGGAGGACTGAAGCTTTCTTT.

The chain has TRBV5-5 and TRBJ2-5, with a tentative D call TRBD2 (5 bases). This CDR3 has 15 residues. The V gene's germline CDR1 is SGHKS and CDR2 YYEKEE (reference sequence). V lost 0 bases and J lost 4, with 13 bases in between. The CDR3 sequence: CASSLERVGLETQYF. DNA of the CDR3: TGTGCCAGCAGCTTGGAGAGGGTGGGGTTAGAGACCCAGTACTTC.

The J gene is TRBJ2-5, the V gene TRBV7-2, with 7 bases matching TRBD1. With V trimmed by 1 base and J by 2 bases, 7 bases remained unmatched. The CDR3 is 16 residues long. Looked up from germline, CDR1 is SGHTA and CDR2 is FQGNSA. CDR3 sequence (DNA): TGTGCCAGCAGCTTAGGGTACGGGACAGCTCAAGAGACCCAGTACTTC. Its translation: CASSLGYGTAQETQYF.

This sequence joins TRBV7-2 and TRBJ1-2; D might be TRBD1 (5 bases). The CDR3 contains 15 residues. The germline V gene has CDR1 SGHTA and CDR2 FQGNSA. V lost 6 bases and J lost 6, with 20 bases in between. CDR3 amino acids: CASSPTPLTVHGYTF. As DNA, the CDR3 is TGTGCCAGCAGTCCCACTCCCTTGACAGTTCATGGCTACACCTTC.

A note on this clone: Germline is not matched at one junction end, which may reflect a read error. This chain connects TRBV11-2 to TRBJ2-2, with D tentatively TRBD1 (6 bases). This CDR3 has 16 residues. The germline V gene has CDR1 SGHAT and CDR2 FQNNGV. CDR3: CASTLARGFNTGELFF. The CDR3 DNA reads TGTGCCAGCACCTTAGCGAGGGGGTTCAACACCGGGGAGCTGTTTTTT.

The chain combines TRBV28 with TRBJ1-1; D perhaps matches TRBD1 (6 bases). Trimming stripped 5 bases from V and 5 bases from J, with 18 bases between. There are 15 residues in the CDR3. Germline-derived CDR1 and CDR2 are MDHEN and SYDVKM. The CDR3 region is CASSPRAGARTEAFF. CDR3 bases: TGTGCCAGCAGTCCCCGGGCGGGGGCGCGAACTGAAGCTTTCTTT.

This rearrangement joins TRBV5-8 to TRBJ2-1; possibly TRBD1 for D (5 bases). The CDR3 has 15 amino acids. The germline V gene encodes CDR1 SGHTS and CDR2 YDEGEE. V was pared by 4 bases and J by 0 bases, with 11 bases between. DNA of the CDR3: TGTGCCAGCAGCGACAGTTTTTTCTCCTACAATGAGCAGTTCTTC. It codes for CASSDSFFSYNEQFF. The whole variable domain, filled in from reference TRBV5-8 and TRBJ2-1, reads EAGVTQSPTHLIKTRGQQATLRCSPISGHTSVYWYQQALGLGLQFLLWYDEGEERNRGNFPPRFSGRQFPNYSSELNVNALELEDSALYLCASSDSFFSYNEQFFGPGTRLTVL.

This chain joins TRBV3-1 (or the pseudogene TRBV3-2) and TRBJ2-3, with TRBD2 matching over 7 bases. This CDR3 region has 14 residues. Germline CDR1 reads LGHDT; CDR2 reads YNNKEL (reference sequence). Trimming took 4 bases from V and 3 from J; bases not matched to a gene: 4. In nucleotides, the CDR3 is TGTGCCAGCAGCCTTCCTAGCGGAACAGATACGCAGTATTTT. Amino acids: CASSLPSGTDTQYF.

The chain joins TRBV11-2 to TRBJ2-1, with 7 bases matching TRBD1. CDR3 length: 14 amino acids. Germline V gives CDR1 SGHAT, CDR2 FQNNGV. With 1 base clipped from V and 4 bases from J, the junction kept 1 base outside the gene matches. The CDR3 region is CASSLVDRYNEQFF. The CDR3 DNA reads as TGTGCCAGCAGCTTAGTGGACAGGTACAATGAGCAGTTCTTC.

The rearrangement links TRBV10-3 to TRBJ1-3; D is possibly TRBD1 (6 bases). This CDR3 is built from 13 residues. Per the germline V gene, CDR1 is ENHRY and CDR2 is SYGVKD. With 4 bases removed from V and 8 bases from J, the gap between germline ends came to 12 bases. CDR3 nucleotides: TGTGCCATCAGTGGGCAGGGGTCGGACACCATATATTTT. Its translation: CAISGQGSDTIYF.